Presented here are 30 T cell receptor beta chains from one specimen sequenced in a study of blood T cells in healthy people across ages. The use of a sample-barcoded 5' primer and a J-beta primer mix characterized a second PCR of roughly 7 to 11 cycles. Via MiXCR, TCRdb re-called the 5' RACE reads, giving one row per CDR3 protein. This repertoire shows around 1,500,000 distinct CDR3 sequences, about 30% found once; its top ten account for 7.7%. The material sequenced was blood. Every receptor here comes from a woman in her twenties or thirties in good health.

This clonotype was seen only a few times. The chain employs TRBV20-1 and TRBJ2-7; D unclear. The length of the CDR3 is 14 residues. Trimming took off 0 bases at V and 3 bases at J, with 12 bases between the two ends. Germline V gene lookup returns CDR1 DFQATT and CDR2 SNEGSKA (reference sequence). Here the CDR3 DNA reads TGCAGTGCTAGAGAGAAATGGACGGGCTACGAGCAGTACTTC. This encodes CSAREKWTGYEQYF.

As regards this clonotype: A read error may produce the germline difference seen at one junction end. Written as DNA, the CDR3 is TGTGCCAGCAGCCCCGGGGGTTCCGTCGAGCGGTACTTC. Its translation: CASSPGGSVERYF. The chain carries TRBV7-2 and TRBJ2-7, with D possibly TRBD2 on 6 matching bases. The length of the CDR3 is 13 residues. Germline lookup yields CDR1 SGHTA and CDR2 FQGNSA.

This clonotype was seen at least ten times. The chain joins TRBV10-3 to TRBJ2-4, with 8 bases identical to TRBD2. The V and J ends lost 4 bases and 5 bases, in that order; junction bases with no gene match: 4. Germline CDR1 is ENHRY and CDR2 is SYGVKD. The CDR3 covers 14 residues. CDR3 nucleotides: TGTGCCATCAGTGCGGCGGGAGGACAAAACATTCAGTACTTC. Amino acids: CAISAAGGQNIQYF.

This chain connects TRBV7-2 to TRBJ2-5; no definite D call. The CDR3 runs to 13 residues. The germline V gene encodes CDR1 SGHTA and CDR2 FQGNSA. V was clipped by 7 bases and J by 5 bases, with 14 bases between them. The CDR3 loop is CASTLTRRETQYF. As DNA, the CDR3 is TGTGCCAGCACCTTGACACGTCGGGAGACCCAGTACTTC.

J is TRBJ1-2 and V is TRBV29-1, with D possibly matching TRBD1 (5 bases). This CDR3 has 13 residues. The germline V gene has CDR1 SQVTM and CDR2 ANQGSEA. This chain's CDR3 is CGALQPGLYGYTF. The CDR3 bases are TGCGGCGCGTTGCAGCCGGGACTCTATGGCTACACCTTC.

This clonotype was found a few times. The V and J genes are TRBV5-1 and TRBJ2-5; 10 bases are a match to TRBD1. CDR1 and CDR2 from the germline V gene are SGHRS and YFSETQ. The CDR3 covers 18 residues. Trimming removed 4 bases from V and 4 bases from J; junction bases left unmatched: 16. The CDR3 here is CASSPRPPGQGVGETQYF. The CDR3 DNA is TGCGCCAGCAGCCCACGCCCACCCGGACAGGGGGTTGGAGAGACCCAGTACTTC.

This clonotype was found a few times. This chain links TRBV20-1 with TRBJ2-3; TRBD1 aligns across 9 bases. CDR3 length equals 15 residues. With 5 bases clipped from V and 3 bases from J, the junction kept 9 bases outside the gene matches. Germline CDR1 DFQATT, CDR2 SNEGSKA (reference sequence). The CDR3 loop is CSADPRDRVTDTQYF. CDR3 in DNA: TGCAGTGCTGATCCCCGGGACAGGGTGACAGATACGCAGTATTTT.

In its sample, this clonotype was seen a few times. CDR3 sequence: CAISEVGEAEQFF. DNA for the CDR3: TGTGCCATCAGTGAGGTGGGGGAGGCTGAGCAGTTCTTC. The rearrangement joins TRBV10-3 to TRBJ2-1, with D perhaps matching TRBD2 (6 bases). The V end was cut by 2 bases, the J end by 9 bases, with 11 bases between. Germline V gene data show CDR1 as ENHRY and CDR2 as SYGVKD. The length of the CDR3 is 13 residues.

Comments on this clonotype: At one end the junction does not follow the germline gene, possibly because of a read error. The chain joins TRBV20-1 to TRBJ2-3, with D possibly matching TRBD2 (6 bases). Germline CDR1 reads DFQATT; CDR2 reads SNEGSKA (reference sequence). The CDR3 is 13 residues long. CDR3 nucleotide sequence: TGTTCCCCCCGGGAGAGTAGCCCAGATACGCAGTATTTT. This gives the protein CSPRESSPDTQYF.

The CDR3 spells CSARVGTGQETQYF. In nucleotides, the CDR3 is TGCAGTGCTAGAGTAGGGACAGGCCAAGAGACCCAGTACTTC. This rearrangement joins TRBV20-1 to TRBJ2-5; TRBD1 agrees at 8 bases. The CDR3 has 14 amino acids. J was trimmed by 1 base and V by 1 base; bases with no gene match: 2. Germline V lookup: CDR1 DFQATT, CDR2 SNEGSKA (reference sequence).

This clonotype was detected ten times or more. The V gene is TRBV15, the J gene TRBJ2-3, with D uncertain. The CDR3 sequence is 12 residues long. V was trimmed by 3 bases and J by 7 bases, leaving 8 bases between them. Germline lookup yields CDR1 LNHNV and CDR2 YYDKDF (reference sequence). The CDR3 DNA sequence: TGTGCCACCAGCAGTAGCCCCCATACGCAGTATTTT. Its translation is CATSSSPHTQYF. Full variable domain (rest looked up from reference TRBV15 and TRBJ2-3): DAMVIQNPRYQVTQFGKPVTLSCSQTLNHNVMYWYQQKSSQAPKLLFHYYDKDFNNEADTPDNFQSRRPNTSFCFLDIRSPGLGDTAMYLCATSSSPHTQYFGPGTRLTVL.

In this sample, this clonotype turned up a few times. The chain is built from TRBV20-1 and TRBJ2-7; D call uncertain. Germline V gene lookup returns CDR1 DFQATT and CDR2 SNEGSKA (reference sequence). This CDR3 spans 14 amino acids. Trimming took 6 bases from V and 1 from J, leaving 16 bases between them. The CDR3 loop reads CSASADHRSYEQYF. CDR3 sequence (DNA): TGCAGTGCGTCGGCGGACCACCGTTCCTACGAGCAGTACTTC.

This clonotype has more than one count but fewer than ten. The CDR3 DNA reads TGCAGTGCTACCCCGGGGCGTTACAATGAGCAGTTCTTC. Its protein product is CSATPGRYNEQFF. The gene calls are TRBV20-1 and TRBJ2-1; tentatively, D is TRBD1 or TRBD2 (5 bases each). This CDR3 is built from 13 residues. The V end lost 4 bases, the J end lost 4 bases, and 11 bases lay between the germline ends. CDR1 and CDR2 from the germline V gene are DFQATT and SNEGSKA (reference sequence).

The chain links TRBV11-3 to TRBJ1-1; D is uncertain. The CDR3 has 13 amino acids. V lost 6 bases and J lost 11, with 19 bases in between. CDR1 and CDR2 (germline): SGHNT, YENEEA. CDR3 bases: TGTGCCAGCAGTTCTCAGGACCCCGGAGAGGCTTTCTTT. Translated: CASSSQDPGEAFF. Supplemented by reference TRBV11-3 and TRBJ1-1, the full variable domain reads EAGVVQSPRYKIIEKKQPVAFWCNPISGHNTLYWYLQNLGQGPELLIRYENEEAVDDSQLPKDRFSAERLKGVDSTLKIQPAELGDSAVYLCASSSQDPGEAFFGQGTRLTVV.

In its sample, this clonotype was seen many times. The chain recombines TRBV2 with TRBJ2-7; D is possibly TRBD1 (6 bases). CDR1 and CDR2 (germline): SNHLY, FYNNEI. With 6 bases removed from V and 6 bases from J, the gap between germline ends came to 18 bases. The CDR3 runs to 14 residues. DNA for the CDR3: TGTGCCAGCAGCCCCCGGGACAATCGTATCGAGCAGTACTTC. This gives the protein CASSPRDNRIEQYF.

The rearrangement uses TRBV6-1 and TRBJ2-1; D may be TRBD2 (6 bases). The CDR3 spans 14 residues. Germline lookup yields CDR1 MNHNS and CDR2 SASEGT. V lost 4 bases and J 7 bases, leaving 14 bases between the germline ends. CDR3 bases: TGTGCCAGCAGTGGGGGGAGGACGGAGAATGAGCAGTTCTTC. Protein product: CASSGGRTENEQFF.

In DNA form, the CDR3 reads TGCGCCAGCAGCCAAGAGCTCAGATTGGGCTCACCCCTCCACTTT. Translated: CASSQELRLGSPLHF. The V call is TRBV4-1, the J call TRBJ1-6, with no clear D. The V end was cut by 0 bases, the J end by 10 bases, with 13 bases between. The CDR3 covers 15 residues. Germline V lookup: CDR1 MGHRA, CDR2 YSYEKL.

V gene TRBV5-1 combines with J gene TRBJ2-1; 9 nucleotides line up with TRBD2. The germline gives CDR1 SGHRS, CDR2 YFSETQ. The CDR3 extends over 16 amino acids. V shed 0 bases, J shed 13 bases, and the junction held 14 bases outside the gene matches. CDR3 sequence: CASSLGLAGFQETQFF. CDR3 coding DNA: TGCGCCAGCAGCTTGGGGCTAGCGGGATTCCAAGAGACCCAGTTCTTC.

The chain has TRBV4-2 and TRBJ2-2; TRBD2 might be the D (6 bases). The V and J ends lost 0 bases and 4 bases respectively, with 18 bases between them. Germline lookup yields CDR1 LGHNA and CDR2 YNFKEQ. The length of the CDR3 is 18 residues. The CDR3 sequence is CASSQEGTGAGGTGELFF. CDR3 in DNA: TGTGCCAGCAGCCAAGAGGGAACCGGGGCCGGGGGCACCGGGGAGCTGTTTTTT.

The chain has TRBV9 and TRBJ2-7; tentative D call: TRBD2 (5 bases). In germline, CDR1 is SGDLS, CDR2 YYNGEE. This CDR3 is 14 amino acids long. V was cut by 1 base and J by 6 bases, with 14 bases left in between. CDR3 in amino acids: CASSVTGGPFEQYF. The CDR3 nucleotides are TGTGCCAGCAGCGTAACCGGAGGTCCCTTCGAGCAGTACTTC.

The chain has TRBV6-2 or TRBV6-3 and TRBJ2-5, with no clear D. Trimming cost V 5 bases and J 5 bases, with 9 bases left between them. Germline V CDR1 and CDR2: MNHEY, SVGEGT. The CDR3 spans 12 residues. CDR3 coding DNA: TGTGCCAGCAGTCAAAGTTTGGAGACCCAGTACTTC. Residues: CASSQSLETQYF.

The genes are TRBV24-1 and TRBJ2-1; 7 bases are a match to TRBD2. CDR1 and CDR2 (germline): KGHDR, SFDVKD. The junction had 12 bases not matched to a gene; V was cut back by 3 bases and J by 5 bases. The CDR3 is made up of 17 amino acids. The CDR3, as DNA: TGTGCCACCAGTGATCCTGGTGGGACTATCGTGAACAATGAGCAGTTCTTC. Its protein product is CATSDPGGTIVNNEQFF.

This chain connects TRBV5-1 to TRBJ2-7; D could derive from TRBD1 or TRBD2 (6 bases each). The germline V and J ends were trimmed by 1 base and 3 bases, with 23 bases remaining between them. The CDR3 loop spans 18 amino acids. The V gene's germline CDR1 is SGHRS and CDR2 YFSETQ. CDR3 residues: CASSLRRDTELPGYEQYF. The DNA of the CDR3 is TGCGCCAGCAGCTTGAGGCGGGACACTGAACTCCCGGGCTACGAGCAGTACTTC.

The table lists this clonotype with many counts. This chain joins TRBV5-1 and TRBJ2-5; 7 bases are a match to TRBD1. Germline V gene lookup returns CDR1 SGHRS and CDR2 YFSETQ. CDR3 length: 16 amino acids. The V and J ends lost 0 bases and 5 bases, in that order; junction bases with no gene match: 10. The CDR3 region has the DNA TGCGCCAGCAGCTTGGTCCTTAGGACAGGTAGCGAGACCCAGTACTTC. As protein: CASSLVLRTGSETQYF.

This clonotype has a count of ten or more. The chain is built from TRBV6-4 and TRBJ1-2; D might be TRBD1 (5 bases). Germline V gene data show CDR1 as MRHNA and CDR2 as SNTAGT. This CDR3 is built from 15 residues. V was pared by 5 bases and J by 2 bases, with 15 bases between. The CDR3 here is CASSLFTGPNYGYTF. The CDR3 DNA reads as TGTGCCAGCAGTTTGTTTACAGGCCCAAACTATGGCTACACCTTC.

The rearrangement uses TRBV29-1 and TRBJ1-2, with TRBD1 matching 8 bases. Trimming took 6 bases from V and 8 from J; bases not matched to a gene: 11. This CDR3 has 13 amino acids. The germline CDR1 and CDR2 sequences are SQVTM and ANQGSEA. The CDR3 DNA sequence: TGCAGCGTCGAACGACAGGGGACGCTCGGCTACACCTTC. This translates into CSVERQGTLGYTF.

V and J are TRBV7-9 and TRBJ1-6, with TRBD1 as a possible D gene (5 bases). The CDR3 has 15 amino acids. Per germline, CDR1 SEHNR and CDR2 FQNEAQ (reference sequence). V lost 2 bases to trimming and J lost 6 bases, with 11 bases between them. CDR3 amino acids: CASSLSPGGNSPLHF. For the CDR3, the DNA is TGTGCCAGCAGCTTAAGTCCCGGGGGTAATTCACCCCTCCACTTT.

This chain joins TRBV3-1 and TRBJ2-1, with 9 bases lining up with TRBD2. The CDR3 length is 15 residues. Unmatched junction bases numbered 9, after V lost 4 bases and J lost 8 bases. Per the germline V gene, CDR1 is LGHDT and CDR2 is YNNKEL (reference sequence). DNA of the CDR3: TGTGCCAGCAGCCCGGGACTAGCTAGGGTGGATGAGCAGTTCTTC. Its translation: CASSPGLARVDEQFF.

The sample holds a few counts of this clonotype. The J gene is TRBJ1-2, the V gene TRBV27, with D possibly being TRBD1 (5 bases). This CDR3 comprises 14 residues. V gave up 6 bases and J gave up 2 bases, with 13 bases separating them. Germline V gene data show CDR1 as MNHEY and CDR2 as SMNVEV (reference sequence). The CDR3 spells CASRPETANYGYTF. The CDR3, as DNA: TGTGCCAGCAGACCTGAGACAGCAAACTATGGCTACACCTTC.

Points on this clonotype: One base away lies a much larger clone, so this may be a sequencing read error. V is TRBV5-5 and J is TRBJ2-4; 9 bases fit TRBD2. The CDR3 runs 19 residues. Germline loops: CDR1 SGHKS, CDR2 YYEKEE (reference sequence). The CDR3, as DNA: TGTGCCTGCAGCTTTGGCGCTAGCGGGGAGTGGAGGATAAAAAACATTCAGTACTTC. Amino acid sequence: CACSFGASGEWRIKNIQYF.